This record covers a single TCR beta chain. Its target is not known. This specimen comes from a study of CD8 T cells in ankylosing spondylitis. Study-level points and caveats: Disease-linked clones were found to be CD8+ and relatively rare in peripheral blood.

The length of the CDR3 is 16 residues. V was shortened by 7 bases and J by 0 bases, with 19 bases between the two germline ends. Germline assignment: CDR1 SGHRS and CDR2 YFSETQ. MiXCR, applied by TCRdb to the 5' RACE reads, yields one record per CDR3 protein. Counted here are 84,000 or so distinct CDR3 sequences, approximately 30% occurring once; the ten biggest clones make up less than 60%. The chain carries TRBV5-1 and TRBJ1-1; D is perhaps TRBD1 (5 bases). The TCR was taken from a male donor with ankylosing spondylitis or in good health (not recorded which). Sample: blood, either unsorted or a sorted T cell fraction (not recorded which). For the CDR3, the DNA is TGCGCCAGCCGCTGGACAAAAACGTCCATGAACACTGAAGCTTTCTTT. This translates into CASRWTKTSMNTEAFF.